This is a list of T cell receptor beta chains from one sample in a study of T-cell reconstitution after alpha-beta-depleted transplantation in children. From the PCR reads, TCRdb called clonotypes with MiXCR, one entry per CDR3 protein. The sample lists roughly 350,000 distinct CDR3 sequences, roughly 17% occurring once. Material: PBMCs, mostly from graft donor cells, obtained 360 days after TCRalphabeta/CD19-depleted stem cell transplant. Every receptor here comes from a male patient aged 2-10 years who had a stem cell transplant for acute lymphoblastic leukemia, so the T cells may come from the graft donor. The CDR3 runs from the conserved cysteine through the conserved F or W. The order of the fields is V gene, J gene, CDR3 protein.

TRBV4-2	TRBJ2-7	CASSQDTASGYEQYF
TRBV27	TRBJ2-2	CASSWAVPNTGELFF
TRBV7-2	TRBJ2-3	CASSLVRLAGFTDTQYF
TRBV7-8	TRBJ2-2	CASSFLLAANTGELFF
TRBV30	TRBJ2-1	CAWSVRRTGGNEQFF
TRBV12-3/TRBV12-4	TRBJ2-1	CASRTPGPSYNEQFF
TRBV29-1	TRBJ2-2	CSVSDRGRTGELFF
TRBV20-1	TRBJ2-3	CSASLSGRVSTDTQYF
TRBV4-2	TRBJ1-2	CASSQDSNSYSYTF
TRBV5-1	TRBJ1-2	CASSPQTGASGYTF
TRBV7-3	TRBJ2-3	CASTKGGPADTQYF
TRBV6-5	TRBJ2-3	CASSSTSVSTDTQYF
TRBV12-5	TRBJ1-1	CASGLVLNRAMHTEAFF
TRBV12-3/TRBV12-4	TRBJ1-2	CASSSLQGSYGYTF
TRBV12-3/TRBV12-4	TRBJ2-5	CASTYLGAGGPETQYF
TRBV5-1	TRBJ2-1	CASSPGQSAYNEQFF
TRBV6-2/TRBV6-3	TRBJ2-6	CASSFLPPSGANVLTF
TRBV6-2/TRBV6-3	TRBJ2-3	CASSISTWDRQYF
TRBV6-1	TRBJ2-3	CASNLKGTGSTDTQYF
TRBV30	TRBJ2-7	CAWSVSRYEQYF
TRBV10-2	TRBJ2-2	CASTTSSENTGELFF
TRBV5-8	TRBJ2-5	CASSLLHSFDQETQYF
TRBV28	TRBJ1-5	CASSFPPSNQPQHF
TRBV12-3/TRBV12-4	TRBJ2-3	CASSLLAVTDTQYF
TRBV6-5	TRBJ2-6	CASSRTRGPTSGANVLTF
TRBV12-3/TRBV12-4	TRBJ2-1	CASRRTSGRAVRGIF
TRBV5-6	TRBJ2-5	CASSLHGGRETQYF
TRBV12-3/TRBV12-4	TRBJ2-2	CASSFGENTGELFF
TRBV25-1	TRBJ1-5	CASSEYTRTGGWQPQHF